The clone carrying this T cell receptor beta chain was seen a few times. No antigen is known for it. The data stem from a study of cytomegalovirus exposure and HLA in healthy donors. Study-wide points: Earlier results showed most TCR beta V segments being productive about 87% or about 30% of the time.

Primers: 60 Vbeta forward and 13 Jbeta reverse. Here immunoSEQ multiplex PCR was the method, and the copy in TCRdb shows in-frame clones only, minus some. The repertoire holds about 96,000 clones, with 65% to 80% as singletons. The germline V and J ends were trimmed by 8 bases and 1 base, with 16 bases remaining between them. The CDR3 covers 15 residues. Germline lookup yields CDR1 SGHAT and CDR2 FQDESV (reference sequence). J is TRBJ2-3 and V is TRBV11-1, with a weak D call TRBD2 (7 bases). This clonotype was sampled from a female donor in good health and CMV-seropositive. Sequencing input: PBMCs. The CDR3 reads CASGGGGGGTDTQYF. The CDR3 DNA reads TGTGCCAGCGGGGGGGGCGGGGGTGGCACAGATACGCAGTATTTT.